These T cell receptor beta chains were read from a single sample in a study of blood T cells in healthy people across ages. In TCRdb, the 5' RACE reads were re-called with MiXCR into one record per CDR3 protein. Of about 1 million distinct CDR3 sequences listed, less than 50% are singletons. Sequenced: blood. Receptors were obtained from a woman in her fifties or sixties in good health. CDR3s include the opening cysteine and the closing phenylalanine or tryptophan. D genes are given only for firm matches. The size field is filled for only some rows; it gives once, few, many or a size class.

J | D | V | size | DNA | CDR3
TRBJ2-6 | NA | TRBV20-1 | NA | TGCAGTGTCGCGAGCTCTGGGACCAACGTCCTGACTTTC | CSVASSGTNVLTF
TRBJ1-5 | NA | TRBV19 | NA | TGTGCCAGTAGTGGACAGTCTAATCAGCCCCAGCATTTT | CASSGQSNQPQHF
TRBJ2-5 | NA | TRBV10-3 | few | TGTGCCATCAGTGACCGGGACAACCTGGAGACCCAGTACTTC | CAISDRDNLETQYF
TRBJ2-1 | TRBD2 | TRBV11-2 | NA | TGTGCCAGCAGCCCCCACGCTCCGGGACTAGCGTCCTACAATGAGCAGTTCTTC | CASSPHAPGLASYNEQFF
TRBJ2-7 | NA | TRBV20-1 | NA | TGCAGTGCTAGCCGCCGGTTTGGTGAGCAGTACTTC | CSASRRFGEQYF
TRBJ2-3 | TRBD2 | TRBV7-3 | NA | TGTGCCAGCAGTCCCGGACTAGCCCGGGCAGATACGCAGTATTTT | CASSPGLARADTQYF
TRBJ2-5 | NA | TRBV11-2 | few | TGTGCCAGCAGCTTAGTGGCGGGGGCAAGAGAGACCCAGTACTTC | CASSLVAGARETQYF
TRBJ2-7 | TRBD2 | TRBV20-1 | NA | TGCAGTGCTAGAAGGAGGACTAGCGACTACGAGCAGTACTTC | CSARRRTSDYEQYF
TRBJ2-7 | TRBD1 | TRBV2 | NA | TGTGCCAGCACCCGGGACAGGGCCCTCTCCTACGAGCAGTACTTC | CASTRDRALSYEQYF
TRBJ2-5 | NA | TRBV2 | NA | TGTGCCAGCAGTTCGACAGGAGGAAGGGAGGAGACCCAGTACTTC | CASSSTGGREETQYF
TRBJ2-7 | NA | TRBV20-1 | few | TGCAGTGCTAGAGACGGGACCCCCGGCTACGAGCAGTACTTC | CSARDGTPGYEQYF
TRBJ1-5 | TRBD1 | TRBV20-1 | NA | TGCAGTGCTCCCCTTACAGGGGGGAGTCAGCCCCAGCATTTT | CSAPLTGGSQPQHF
TRBJ2-7 | NA | TRBV6-2/TRBV6-3 | many | TGTGCCAGCAGTTACTCAACCGAGGAGCAGTACTTC | CASSYSTEEQYF
TRBJ2-1 | TRBD2 | TRBV18 | NA | TGTGCCAGCTCACCGGCGACTAGCGGGAGGGATGAGCAGTTCTTC | CASSPATSGRDEQFF
TRBJ2-5 | NA | TRBV20-1 | NA | TGCAGTGCTCGGGTTGTAGTCCAAGAGACCCAGTACTTC | CSARVVVQETQYF
TRBJ2-1 | TRBD2 | TRBV28 | NA | TGTGCCAGCAGCAAACCAGGACTAGCGGGAGGGTTACATGAGCAGTTCTTC | CASSKPGLAGGLHEQFF
TRBJ2-7 | TRBD2 | TRBV15 | NA | TGTGCCACCAGCAGATTGCAACTAGCGGGAGGCGAGCAGTACTTC | CATSRLQLAGGEQYF
TRBJ1-4 | NA | TRBV5-1 | NA | TGCGCCAGCAGCTATGACTCTGCAACTAATGAAAAACTGTTTTTT | CASSYDSATNEKLFF
TRBJ2-5 | NA | TRBV5-5 | NA | TGTGCCAGCAGCTTGGGTCAGCCAGGAGAGACCCAGTACTTC | CASSLGQPGETQYF
TRBJ2-3 | NA | TRBV28 | NA | TGTGCCAGCAGACCCGAGGCGGATACGCAGTATTTT | CASRPEADTQYF
TRBJ2-7 | NA | TRBV4-2 | few | TGTGCCAGCAGCCAAGGCCTCCACGGGAGTTACGAGCAGTACTTC | CASSQGLHGSYEQYF
TRBJ1-2 | NA | TRBV29-1 | few | TGCAGCGTTGAAGAGGCCATAGCAGGGTCTGGCTACACCTTC | CSVEEAIAGSGYTF
TRBJ1-3 | NA | TRBV7-2 | NA | TGTGCCAGCAGCTTCTTCGCACAGGGAAACACCATATATTTT | CASSFFAQGNTIYF